This T cell receptor (beta chain) was captured in a study of T cell repertoires in cytomegalovirus infection. Study-wide background: The public TCR beta signatures pointed to both CMV infection and matching HLA type.

There are 22 residues in the CDR3. V lost 1 base and J lost 4; bases outside the gene matches: 21. Germline assignment: CDR1 SGHAT and CDR2 FQNNGV. TCRdb recomputed calls from the reads with MiXCR, one row per CDR3 protein. The sample yields roughly 500,000 distinct CDR3 sequences, more than 15% seen once. Overall study findings and caveats: Dominating the ex vivo response were TCR beta clonotypes that were CMV-specific and HLA-C-restricted. Adding up the frequency of public TCR beta families identified people who carried CMV plus the relevant HLA.

There are many counts of this clonotype. What it binds is unknown. The clonotype comes from a human donor in good health (CMV status not recorded). Some clones in this sample may be carry-over from other donors' samples. The sample taken for sequencing was CD8+ T cells from PBMCs. V gene TRBV11-2 combines with J gene TRBJ2-2, with 10 bases matching TRBD1. CDR3 sequence (DNA): TGTGCCAGCAGCTTAGTGGGACAGGGGTTAGGGTGGAGCCCTAAGAGCACCGGGGAGCTGTTTTTT. Protein: CASSLVGQGLGWSPKSTGELFF.